This T cell receptor (beta chain) comes out of a study of control samples from healthy donors and cancer patients. This table comes from immunoSEQ multiplex PCR, and its TCRdb copy is limited to in-frame clones, with some not included. The sample has 95,000 to 150,000 clones, about 86% seen once. The V segment lost 5 bases and the J segment 0 bases; nucleotides outside the gene matches: 7. Germline V gene lookup returns CDR1 SNHLY and CDR2 FYNNEI. This CDR3 spans 16 amino acids. The sequencing sample was made of blood. V and J are TRBV2 and TRBJ2-1; the match to TRBD1 covers 7 bases. The receptor was derived from a young man in good health. The CDR3 spells CASSILSGGSYNEQFF. Here the CDR3 DNA reads TGTGCCAGCAGTATATTATCAGGGGGCTCCTACAATGAGCAGTTCTTC.